This passage covers 2 T cell receptor beta chains from one sample sequenced in a study of T-cell reconstitution after alpha-beta-depleted transplantation in children. For TCRbeta, the library was prepared with unique molecular identifiers. TCRdb reprocessed the PCR reads via MiXCR and lists one record per CDR3 protein. The sample shows about 980,000 distinct CDR3 sequences, around 30% of them seen only once. The input for sequencing was PBMCs, mostly from graft donor cells, taken 360 days after TCRalphabeta/CD19-depleted stem cell transplant. The receptors shown here come from a boy under three years old who had a stem cell transplant for SCID, so the T cells may come from the graft donor.

The gene calls are TRBV11-2 and TRBJ1-2; 10 bases match TRBD1. The junction had 6 bases not matched to a gene; V was cut back by 4 bases and J by 4 bases. CDR1 and CDR2 from the germline V gene are SGHAT and FQNNGV. The CDR3 contains 15 residues. The CDR3 loop reads CASSSLRDRGYGYTF. DNA for the CDR3: TGTGCCAGCAGCTCTCTAAGGGACAGGGGCTATGGCTACACCTTC. The full variable domain, with the rest looked up from reference TRBV11-2 and TRBJ1-2, is EAGVAQSPRYKIIEKRQSVAFWCNPISGHATLYWYQQILGQGPKLLIQFQNNGVVDDSQLPKDRFSAERLKGVDSTLKIQPAKLEDSAVYLCASSSLRDRGYGYTFGSGTRLTVV.

This clonotype has a handful of counts. V is TRBV12-3 or TRBV12-4 and J is TRBJ2-1; D is possibly TRBD2 (6 bases). Trimming removed 5 bases from V and 0 bases from J, with 20 bases in between. The CDR3 covers 18 residues. The CDR3 DNA follows: TGTGCCAGCAGTCGTCGACTTAACTTCGGGAGCTCCTACAATGAGCAGTTCTTC. Amino acid sequence: CASSRRLNFGSSYNEQFF.